These 26 T cell receptor beta chains came from one sample sequenced in a study of shared clonotypes between healthy human individuals. Some clones are missing from TCRdb's copy, which holds only in-frame ones; the method was immunoSEQ multiplex PCR. This sample has about 2.4 million clones, with roughly nine tenths found just once. The sample comprised naive CD4+ T cells sorted from blood. Described subset: CD45RA+ positively selected. Source of these receptors: a man younger than 30 in good health.

The V and J genes are TRBV7-2 and TRBJ2-5, with 11 bases that match TRBD1. There are 14 residues in the CDR3. From germline, CDR1 is SGHTA and CDR2 FQGNSA. Trimming cost V 6 bases and J 6 bases; bases outside gene matches: 6. CDR3 region: CASRPGQGGQTQYF. The CDR3 nucleotides are TGTGCCAGCAGGCCGGGACAGGGGGGCCAGACCCAGTACTTC. The whole variable domain, filled in from reference TRBV7-2 and TRBJ2-5, reads GAGVSQSPSNKVTEKGKDVELRCDPISGHTALYWYRQSLGQGLEFLIYFQGNSAPDKSGLPSDRFSAERTGGSVSTLTIQRTQQEDSAVYLCASRPGQGGQTQYFGPGTRLLVL.

This rearrangement joins TRBV10-1 to TRBJ2-3; D perhaps matches TRBD2 (6 bases). The CDR3 covers 13 residues. Trimming removed 8 bases at V and 4 bases at J, with 13 bases between. The germline gives CDR1 WNHNN, CDR2 SYGVQD (reference sequence). The chain's CDR3 is CASRDSGADTQYF. As DNA, the CDR3 is TGCGCCAGCCGGGACTCCGGGGCAGATACGCAGTATTTT.

This rearrangement joins TRBV7-3 to TRBJ2-3; weak D call: TRBD1 (6 bases). Germline assignment: CDR1 SGHTA and CDR2 FQGTGA. The CDR3 totals 14 residues. Trimming pared 5 bases from V and 1 base from J, leaving 10 bases between. CDR3 sequence: CASSPEGGTDTQYF. In DNA, the CDR3 is TGTGCCAGCAGCCCCGAGGGGGGCACAGATACGCAGTATTTT. The full variable domain, with the rest looked up from reference TRBV7-3 and TRBJ2-3, is GAGVSQTPSNKVTEKGKYVELRCDPISGHTALYWYRQSLGQGPEFLIYFQGTGAADDSGLPNDRFFAVRPEGSVSTLKIQRTERGDSAVYLCASSPEGGTDTQYFGPGTRLTVL.

The rearrangement joins TRBV7-2 to TRBJ1-2; no reliable D call. V was clipped by 3 bases and J by 4 bases, with 9 bases between them. The germline V gene encodes CDR1 SGHTA and CDR2 FQGNSA. The CDR3 runs to 13 residues. The CDR3: CASSFHKTYGYTF. The CDR3 region has the DNA TGTGCCAGCAGCTTCCATAAAACCTATGGCTACACCTTC.

This chain joins TRBV2 and TRBJ2-5; D gene unclear. The germline V gene encodes CDR1 SNHLY and CDR2 FYNNEI. V was clipped by 10 bases and J by 1 base, with 10 bases between them. The CDR3 runs to 12 residues. DNA of the CDR3: TGTGCCATCACCTTTTCCCAAGAGACCCAGTACTTC. It specifies CAITFSQETQYF.

The J gene is TRBJ1-1, the V gene TRBV2; D not resolved. Germline lookup yields CDR1 SNHLY and CDR2 FYNNEI. The CDR3 extends over 11 amino acids. V was pared by 3 bases and J by 7 bases, with 6 bases between. CDR3 residues: CASSDTGEAFF. The CDR3 DNA follows: TGTGCCAGCAGTGATACGGGTGAAGCTTTCTTT.

Remarks on this clone: Other DNA sequences in the sample encode the same CDR3. The chain combines TRBV7-9 with TRBJ1-1; no definite D call. The CDR3 contains 15 residues. V gave up 1 base and J gave up 0 bases, with 9 bases separating them. The germline V gene encodes CDR1 SEHNR and CDR2 FQNEAQ (reference sequence). The CDR3 nucleotides read TGTGCCAGCAGCTTAGATGGACGGTTGAACACTGAAGCTTTCTTT. This sequence encodes CASSLDGRLNTEAFF.

The chain couples TRBV7-2 to TRBJ1-4; 7 bases are a match to TRBD1. Germline lookup yields CDR1 SGHTA and CDR2 FQGNSA. Trimming removed 6 bases from V and 4 bases from J; junction bases left unmatched: 5. This CDR3 has 14 amino acids. CDR3 region: CASRSGQVNEKLFF. The CDR3 bases are TGTGCCAGCAGATCCGGACAGGTTAATGAAAAACTGTTTTTT. Looking up the rest from reference TRBV7-2 and TRBJ1-4 gives the full variable domain: GAGVSQSPSNKVTEKGKDVELRCDPISGHTALYWYRQSLGQGLEFLIYFQGNSAPDKSGLPSDRFSAERTGGSVSTLTIQRTQQEDSAVYLCASRSGQVNEKLFFGSGTQLSVL.

The chain is built from TRBV30 and TRBJ1-3, with D unclear. The CDR3 spans 15 residues. Per the germline V gene, CDR1 is GTSNPN and CDR2 is SVGIG (reference sequence). Trimming took 0 bases from V and 0 from J, leaving 9 bases between them. The CDR3 DNA reads TGTGCCTGGAGTGTAATTAGGAACTCTGGAAACACCATATATTTT. Translated, it gives CAWSVIRNSGNTIYF. The variable domain in full, with the rest retrieved from reference TRBV30 and TRBJ1-3, is SQTIHQWPATLVQPVGSPLSLECTVEGTSNPNLYWYRQAAGRGLQLLFYSVGIGQISSEVPQNLSASRPQDRQFILSSKKLLLSDSGFYLCAWSVIRNSGNTIYFGEGSWLTVV.

V gene TRBV9 combines with J gene TRBJ2-6, with D unresolved. V was clipped by 4 bases and J by 2 bases, with 10 bases between them. The germline V gene has CDR1 SGDLS and CDR2 YYNGEE. The length of the CDR3 is 15 residues. The CDR3 DNA sequence: TGTGCCAGCAGCCCCCTGGGTGCTGGGGCCAACGTCCTGACTTTC. This sequence encodes CASSPLGAGANVLTF.

The V and J genes are TRBV27 and TRBJ2-7; possibly TRBD1 for D (5 bases). Trimming pared 3 bases from V and 0 bases from J, leaving 9 bases between. Germline V gene lookup returns CDR1 MNHEY and CDR2 SMNVEV (reference sequence). There are 14 residues in the CDR3. The CDR3 DNA follows: TGTGCCAGCAGTTTCACAGGCGTCTCCTACGAGCAGTACTTC. Its protein product is CASSFTGVSYEQYF.

CDR3 residues: CASSYRVNEQFF. In DNA, the CDR3 is TGTGCCAGCAGTTACAGGGTTAATGAGCAGTTCTTC. This chain connects TRBV28 to TRBJ2-1, with D tentatively TRBD1 (6 bases). Trimming took off 4 bases at V and 7 bases at J, with 8 bases between the two ends. This CDR3 contains 12 residues. The germline V gene has CDR1 MDHEN and CDR2 SYDVKM. Full variable domain (remainder filled in from reference TRBV28 and TRBJ2-1): DVKVTQSSRYLVKRTGEKVFLECVQDMDHENMFWYRQDPGLGLRLIYFSYDVKMKEKGDIPEGYSVSREKKERFSLILESASTNQTSMYLCASSYRVNEQFFGPGTRLTVL.

The V call is TRBV11-1, the J call TRBJ1-5, with no clear D. V was pared by 5 bases and J by 0 bases, with 11 bases between. The germline CDR1 and CDR2 sequences are SGHAT and FQDESV (reference sequence). The CDR3 extends over 15 amino acids. CDR3 loop: CASSLPGNSNQPQHF. The CDR3 DNA sequence: TGTGCCAGCAGCCTCCCGGGGAATAGCAATCAGCCCCAGCATTTT.

This chain joins TRBV19 and TRBJ2-5; no definite D call. Germline V gene lookup returns CDR1 LNHDA and CDR2 SQIVND (reference sequence). CDR3 length: 13 amino acids. Trimming removed 5 bases at V and 1 base at J, with 8 bases between. This CDR3 reads CASSYGPQETQYF. CDR3 nucleotides: TGTGCCAGTAGTTACGGCCCCCAAGAGACCCAGTACTTC.

This sequence joins TRBV7-2 and TRBJ2-7, with D maybe TRBD1 (5 bases). The CDR3 is made up of 14 amino acids. Germline lookup yields CDR1 SGHTA and CDR2 FQGNSA. V was clipped by 5 bases and J by 6 bases, with 17 bases between them. CDR3 coding DNA: TGTGCCAGCAGCCGATCGACAGATACCCTCGAGCAGTACTTC. Translating it yields CASSRSTDTLEQYF. The entire variable domain, with the rest obtained from reference TRBV7-2 and TRBJ2-7, is as follows: GAGVSQSPSNKVTEKGKDVELRCDPISGHTALYWYRQSLGQGLEFLIYFQGNSAPDKSGLPSDRFSAERTGGSVSTLTIQRTQQEDSAVYLCASSRSTDTLEQYFGPGTRLTVT.

The V call is TRBV4-1, the J call TRBJ2-7; 14 bases match TRBD2. Germline values: CDR1 MGHRA, CDR2 YSYEKL. The J segment lost 1 base and the V segment lost 5 bases, leaving 13 bases of the junction unmatched. The CDR3 is 19 amino acids. CDR3 in amino acids: CASSFRLAGGPGGSYEQYF. DNA for the CDR3: TGCGCCAGCAGCTTCCGACTAGCGGGAGGGCCGGGGGGGTCCTACGAGCAGTACTTC.

As DNA, the CDR3 is TGTGCCAGTATGAAGGGGGCTGGGAACACTGAAGCTTTCTTT. This codes for CASMKGAGNTEAFF. V usage is TRBV19 and J usage is TRBJ1-1; 7 bases map to TRBD1. The junction had 6 bases not matched to a gene; V was cut back by 7 bases and J by 1 base. The CDR3 has 14 amino acids. Per germline, CDR1 LNHDA and CDR2 SQIVND (reference sequence). Full variable domain (missing parts from reference TRBV19 and TRBJ1-1): DGGITQSPKYLFRKEGQNVTLSCEQNLNHDAMYWYRQDPGQGLRLIYYSQIVNDFQKGDIAEGYSVSREKKESFPLTVTSAQKNPTAFYLCASMKGAGNTEAFFGQGTRLTVV.

The chain couples TRBV5-5 to TRBJ1-1; unclear D gene. CDR3 length: 16 amino acids. Germline V CDR1 and CDR2: SGHKS, YYEKEE (reference sequence). V shed 4 bases and J shed 3 bases, with 19 bases lying between them. The CDR3 nucleotides read TGTGCCAGCAGCAGGGCCCGACAAGGGTGGGACACTGAAGCTTTCTTT. Protein: CASSRARQGWDTEAFF. Looking up the rest from reference TRBV5-5 and TRBJ1-1 gives the full variable domain: DAGVTQSPTHLIKTRGQQVTLRCSPISGHKSVSWYQQVLGQGPQFIFQYYEKEERGRGNFPDRFSARQFPNYSSELNVNALLLGDSALYLCASSRARQGWDTEAFFGQGTRLTVV.

The chain combines TRBV5-6 with TRBJ2-7; 10 bases are a match to TRBD1. The trim removed 2 bases at V and 6 bases at J, leaving 8 bases unmatched. Per the germline V gene, CDR1 is SGHDT and CDR2 is YYEEEE. This CDR3 is 15 amino acids long. The CDR3 spells CASSFYRDRGFEQYF. The CDR3 DNA reads TGTGCCAGCAGCTTTTACCGGGACAGGGGTTTCGAGCAGTACTTC.

The chain combines TRBV28 with TRBJ2-7, with TRBD1 as a possible D gene (6 bases). CDR1 MDHEN and CDR2 SYDVKM come from the germline V gene. CDR3 length: 13 amino acids. V lost 7 bases to trimming and J lost 0 bases, with 10 bases between them. The CDR3 region is CASTDRISYEQYF. CDR3 DNA: TGTGCCAGCACCGACAGGATCTCCTACGAGCAGTACTTC.

For the CDR3, the DNA is TGCGCCAGCAGCCAAGGCCTGGCGTCCGGGGGCGGGTACGAGCAGTACTTC. Protein sequence: CASSQGLASGGGYEQYF. This rearrangement joins TRBV4-3 to TRBJ2-7; the D gene could be TRBD1 or TRBD2 (6 bases each). The CDR3 totals 17 residues. The V and J ends lost 1 base and 4 bases respectively, with 20 bases between them. Per germline, CDR1 LGHNA and CDR2 YSLEER.

V usage is TRBV5-1 and J usage is TRBJ2-3; 8 bases are shared with TRBD1. V gave up 7 bases and J gave up 5 bases; unmatched junction bases: 9. The CDR3 consists of 14 residues. Germline CDR1 SGHRS, CDR2 YFSETQ. The CDR3 region has the DNA TGCGCCAGCTGCCGCCAAACAGGGGGAGATACGCAGTATTTT. It translates to CASCRQTGGDTQYF.

V and J are TRBV5-8 and TRBJ2-3, with D perhaps matching TRBD1 (6 bases). The germline V gene has CDR1 SGHTS and CDR2 YDEGEE. V shed 3 bases and J shed 4 bases, with 24 bases lying between them. This CDR3 is 18 amino acids long. CDR3 coding DNA: TGTGCCAGCAGCTGGGGGATAGGGGGTAGAATCTTTCCAGATACGCAGTATTTT. Residues: CASSWGIGGRIFPDTQYF.

The chain uses TRBV4-1 and TRBJ2-1; TRBD2 agrees at 9 bases. The CDR3 is made up of 14 amino acids. J gave up 2 bases and V 6 bases, and 2 bases lay outside the gene matches. The germline V gene encodes CDR1 MGHRA and CDR2 YSYEKL. The CDR3 reads CASRLAGTYNEQFF. CDR3 in DNA: TGCGCCAGCAGGCTAGCGGGAACCTACAATGAGCAGTTCTTC.

This chain uses TRBV7-9 with TRBJ2-7; TRBD2 matches at 15 bases. Germline values: CDR1 SEHNR, CDR2 FQNEAQ (reference sequence). This CDR3 is built from 18 residues. Trimming at V came to 5 bases and at J to 0 bases, leaving 8 bases not matched to a gene. In DNA, the CDR3 is TGTGCCAGCAGCCCGGGGACTAGCGGGAGGCCCAGCTCCTACGAGCAGTACTTC. Its protein is CASSPGTSGRPSSYEQYF.

This clone was seen once. The chain joins TRBV6-5 to TRBJ1-5; 7 bases match TRBD1. The germline V gene has CDR1 MNHEY and CDR2 SVGAGI. V was pared by 4 bases and J by 6 bases, with 6 bases of the junction left unmatched. The CDR3 has 14 residues. The CDR3 DNA reads as TGTGCCAGCAGTTTCGCAGGGGGGGGTCAGCCCCAGCATTTT. It is translated as CASSFAGGGQPQHF.